Sequencing of this TCR beta chain was carried out in a study of T cell responses to AZD1222 COVID-19 vaccine. With V trimmed by 11 bases and J by 3 bases, 8 bases remained unmatched. CDR3 length equals 13 residues. Looked up from germline, CDR1 is SEHNR and CDR2 is FQNEAQ (reference sequence). Profiling relied on immunoSEQ multiplex PCR, and the TCRdb table lists in-frame clones only, not all of them. The table has 130,000 to 150,000 clones, roughly 87% seen once. The V and J genes are TRBV7-9 and TRBJ2-3; the match to TRBD2 covers 7 bases. The source material was peripheral blood, sampled 28 days after the second AZD1222 dose. The sequence was collected from an adult who received the AZD1222 COVID-19 vaccine. The CDR3 coding sequence is TGTGCCGGTCGACTAGCAGAGACAGATACGCAGTATTTT. Protein product: CAGRLAETDTQYF.